This T cell receptor (beta chain) derives from a study of shared clonotypes between healthy human individuals. Study in general: Researchers drew samples from a couple of women and a few men aged 18 to 49.

Note on this clone: Its antigen is unidentified.

Overall study results and limits: Naive CD4 clonotype sharing across a handful of donors was about 5%.

Trimming cost V 5 bases and J 7 bases, with 12 bases left between them. Germline V gene lookup returns CDR1 MDHEN and CDR2 SYDVKM. The CDR3 runs to 14 residues. In replicate PCRs of sorted subsets, around 200 ng DNA, approximately 32,000 T cell genomes, was used. Clones were sequenced by immunoSEQ multiplex PCR, and TCRdb holds only the in-frame ones, with some missing. The sample lists about 1 million clones, under 80% occurring once. The sample comprised memory CD4+ T cells sorted from blood. Subset here: CD45RA-negative fraction. The TCR comes from a man aged 18 to 29 in good health. V gene TRBV28 combines with J gene TRBJ1-6; D might be TRBD1 (6 bases). For the CDR3, the DNA is TGTGCCAGCAGTAGGACAGTAGTCAATTCACCCCTCCACTTT. Its translation: CASSRTVVNSPLHF.